Each of the 12 T cell receptor beta chains below was sequenced from the same sample in a study of T cells in Graves' hyperthyroidism and ophthalmopathy. Amplification of TCR beta CDR3 regions used RNA as the template. Using the HTBI primer set, a first-round RT-PCR was run on the TCR CDR3. TCRdb re-derived calls from the multiplex PCR reads in MiXCR, one entry per CDR3 protein. The repertoire holds about 840,000 distinct CDR3 sequences, with more than 30% as singletons. The sequencing sample was made of blood. All receptors come from a man younger than 30 with Graves' hyperthyroidism.

This clonotype was observed many times. This chain joins TRBV7-9 and TRBJ2-7; D is perhaps TRBD2 (6 bases). In germline, CDR1 is SEHNR, CDR2 FQNEAQ (reference sequence). The CDR3 has 12 amino acids. Between the trimmed V and J ends, which lost 5 bases and 5 bases, there was a span of 10 bases. CDR3: CASSLWGDEQYF. The CDR3 nucleotides read TGTGCCAGCAGCCTTTGGGGGGACGAGCAGTACTTC.

The CDR3 DNA reads as TGTGCCAGCAGCTTTAGGGACAGCCCAAACTATGGCTACACCTTC. Residues: CASSFRDSPNYGYTF. The chain combines TRBV9 with TRBJ1-2; 7 positions match TRBD1. The CDR3 consists of 15 residues. Germline V gene lookup returns CDR1 SGDLS and CDR2 YYNGEE. V gave up 4 bases and J gave up 2 bases; unmatched junction bases: 8.

This clonotype was counted ten times or more. This chain uses TRBV7-6 with TRBJ2-5; D is unclear. Germline values: CDR1 SGHVS, CDR2 FNYEAQ. V lost 2 bases and J 0 bases, leaving 4 bases between the germline ends. The CDR3 runs to 13 residues. DNA for the CDR3: TGTGCCAGCAGCTTAACACACCAAGAGACCCAGTACTTC. Translated: CASSLTHQETQYF.

This clonotype was seen many times. The rearrangement links TRBV24-1 to TRBJ1-1; tentatively, D is TRBD1 (6 bases). V was trimmed by 6 bases and J by 7 bases, leaving 11 bases between them. The CDR3 loop spans 12 amino acids. CDR1 is KGHDR and CDR2 is SFDVKD in the germline V gene. CDR3 protein: CATSTGTGEAFF. In DNA, the CDR3 is TGTGCCACCAGTACAGGGACGGGTGAAGCTTTCTTT.

The chain links TRBV5-6 to TRBJ1-2; 7 bases align to TRBD1. Germline V gene sequence: CDR1 SGHDT, CDR2 YYEEEE. This CDR3 contains 16 residues. V gave up 6 bases and J gave up 6 bases; unmatched junction bases: 17. The CDR3 here is CASNRQEIGGEDGYTF. Written as DNA, the CDR3 is TGTGCCAGCAACCGACAAGAAATAGGGGGCGAGGATGGCTACACCTTC.

Comment on this clonotype: At one boundary the junction diverges from the germline segment, which might be a read error. The genes are TRBV5-4 and TRBJ1-1; perhaps TRBD1 as D (6 bases). The CDR3 is 15 residues long. Germline CDR1 SGHNT, CDR2 YYREEE (reference sequence). The CDR3 sequence is CTSSLEQGMNTEAFF. DNA for the CDR3: TGTACCAGCAGCTTGGAACAGGGTATGAACACTGAAGCTTTCTTT.

This clonotype was recorded many times. V and J are TRBV29-1 and TRBJ2-7; D gene uncertain. This CDR3 is built from 12 residues. Germline loops: CDR1 SQVTM, CDR2 ANQGSEA. The V gene lost 3 bases and the J gene lost 2 bases, with 8 bases spanning the gap. The CDR3 nucleotides read TGCAGCGTTGAGACTTACGCCTACGAGCAGTACTTC. It is translated as CSVETYAYEQYF.

This clonotype was picked up many times. V gene TRBV20-1 combines with J gene TRBJ1-5; D remains ambiguous. CDR3 size: 14 residues. CDR1 is DFQATT, CDR2 SNEGSKA, per germline (reference sequence). Trimming pared 5 bases from V and 0 bases from J, leaving 11 bases between. The chain's CDR3 is CSAYPTDSNQPQHF. The CDR3 coding sequence is TGCAGTGCTTACCCGACGGATAGCAATCAGCCCCAGCATTTT.

This clonotype was seen repeatedly, ten times or more. The chain is built from TRBV29-1 and TRBJ1-1; D gene unclear. The length of the CDR3 is 11 residues. Deletions cut 1 base from V and 10 bases from J, with 10 bases between. Germline CDR1 is SQVTM and CDR2 is ANQGSEA. The chain's CDR3 is CSVEVPLGAFF. The CDR3 DNA sequence: TGCAGCGTTGAAGTCCCGCTTGGAGCTTTCTTT.

Ten or more counts support this clonotype. The DNA for the CDR3 is TGCAGTGCGAAGAGGGCACCGGGCTACACCTTC. This sequence encodes CSAKRAPGYTF. This chain uses TRBV20-1 with TRBJ1-2; D is unclear. The CDR3 sequence is 11 residues long. CDR1 is DFQATT, CDR2 SNEGSKA, per germline (reference sequence). V lost 6 bases and J 8 bases, leaving 13 bases between the germline ends.

At least ten counts were recorded for this clonotype. This chain joins TRBV10-3 and TRBJ2-7; no clear D gene. This CDR3 comprises 11 residues. Trimming stripped 10 bases from V and 1 base from J, with 8 bases between. Germline CDR1 ENHRY, CDR2 SYGVKD. CDR3: CATSLSYEQYF. The DNA for the CDR3 is TGTGCCACCTCCCTTTCCTACGAGCAGTACTTC.

This clonotype was counted ten times or more. The chain carries TRBV7-9 and TRBJ1-6, with D possibly matching TRBD1 (5 bases). This CDR3 spans 12 amino acids. The germline V and J ends were trimmed by 5 bases and 14 bases, with 13 bases remaining between them. Germline V gene sequence: CDR1 SEHNR, CDR2 FQNEAQ (reference sequence). CDR3 bases: TGTGCCAGCAGCAGGGACCGGCCATCCCTCCACTTT. Its protein is CASSRDRPSLHF.